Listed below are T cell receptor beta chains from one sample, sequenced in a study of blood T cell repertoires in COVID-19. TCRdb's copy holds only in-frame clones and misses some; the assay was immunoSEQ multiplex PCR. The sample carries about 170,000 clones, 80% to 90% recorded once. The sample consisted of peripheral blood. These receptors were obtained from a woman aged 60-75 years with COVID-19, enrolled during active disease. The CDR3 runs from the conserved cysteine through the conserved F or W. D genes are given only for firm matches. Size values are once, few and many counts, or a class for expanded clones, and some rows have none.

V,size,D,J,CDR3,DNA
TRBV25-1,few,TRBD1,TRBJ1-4,CASRTGNEKLFF,TGTGCCAGCAGGACAGGGAATGAAAAACTGTTTTTT
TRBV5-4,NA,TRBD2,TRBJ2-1,CASSLGGSKYNEQFF,TGTGCCAGCAGCTTGGGCGGGAGTAAATACAATGAGCAGTTCTTC
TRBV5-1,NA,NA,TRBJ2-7,CASSLGPGDEQYF,TGCGCCAGCAGCTTGGGACCCGGGGACGAGCAGTACTTC
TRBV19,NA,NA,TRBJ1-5,CASSNLGGANQPQHF,TGTGCCAGTAGTAACTTAGGGGGGGCAAATCAGCCCCAGCATTTT
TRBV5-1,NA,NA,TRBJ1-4,CASSLGKGFAEKLFF,TGCGCCAGCAGCTTGGGGAAGGGGTTTGCTGAAAAACTGTTTTTT
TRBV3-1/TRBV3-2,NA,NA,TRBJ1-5,CASSHFGGRDQPQHF,TGTGCCAGCAGCCACTTTGGGGGCAGGGATCAGCCCCAGCATTTT
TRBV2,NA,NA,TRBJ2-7,CASSSDPDYPGEQYF,TGTGCCAGCAGTTCCGACCCGGACTATCCTGGGGAGCAGTACTTC
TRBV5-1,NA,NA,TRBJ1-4,CASSLGGQPEKLFF,TGCGCCAGCAGCCTGGGGGGGCAGCCCGAAAAACTGTTTTTT
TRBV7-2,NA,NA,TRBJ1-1,CASSLGIRDTEAFF,TGTGCCAGCAGCTTAGGGATCAGGGACACTGAAGCTTTCTTT
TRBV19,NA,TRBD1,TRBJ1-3,CASRDRGFSGNTIYF,TGTGCCAGTAGGGACAGGGGGTTCTCTGGAAACACCATATATTTT
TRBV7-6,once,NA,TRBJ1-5,CASSPNPGGDQPQHF,TGTGCCAGCAGCCCAAACCCGGGGGGCGATCAGCCCCAGCATTTT
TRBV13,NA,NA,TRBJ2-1,CASSLGRSQDNEQFF,TGTGCCAGCAGCTTAGGACGGTCTCAGGACAATGAGCAGTTCTTC
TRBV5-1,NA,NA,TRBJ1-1,CASSPERPLGTEAFF,TGCGCCAGCAGCCCGGAGCGGCCGTTGGGGACTGAAGCTTTCTTT
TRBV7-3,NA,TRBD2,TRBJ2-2,CASSPRTSTDTGELFF,TGTGCCAGCAGCCCGCGGACTAGCACAGACACCGGGGAGCTGTTTTTT
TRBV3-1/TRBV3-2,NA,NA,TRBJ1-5,CASSHSSRGNQPQHF,TGTGCCAGCAGCCATAGCTCGAGGGGCAATCAGCCCCAGCATTTT
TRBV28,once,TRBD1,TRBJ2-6,CASRGTGNSGANVLTF,TGTGCCAGCAGGGGGACAGGGAACTCTGGGGCCAACGTCCTGACTTTC
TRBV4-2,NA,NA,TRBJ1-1,CASSQEGGVGTEAFF,TGTGCCAGCAGCCAAGAGGGAGGGGTGGGTACTGAAGCTTTCTTT
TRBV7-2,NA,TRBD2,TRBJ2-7,CASSLSSGKYEQYF,TGTGCCAGCAGCTTGTCTAGCGGCAAATACGAGCAGTACTTC
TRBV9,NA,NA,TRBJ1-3,CASSVAQVGNTIYF,TGTGCCAGCAGCGTAGCACAGGTCGGAAACACCATATATTTT
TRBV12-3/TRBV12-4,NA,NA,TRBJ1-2,CASSLQGSYGYTF,TGTGCCAGCAGTTTACAGGGGAGCTATGGCTACACCTTC
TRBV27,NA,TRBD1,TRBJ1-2,CASSFTGTGVNYGYTF,TGTGCCAGCAGTTTTACCGGGACAGGGGTCAACTATGGCTACACCTTC
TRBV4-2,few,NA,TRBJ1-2,CASSQTPQGNYGYTF,TGTGCCAGCAGCCAAACCCCACAGGGAAACTATGGCTACACCTTC
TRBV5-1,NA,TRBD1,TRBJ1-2,CASSFSGGANGYTF,TGCGCCAGCAGCTTCTCAGGGGGCGCGAATGGCTACACCTTC
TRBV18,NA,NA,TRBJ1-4,CASSPPMRTNEKLFF,TGTGCCAGCTCACCCCCCATGCGCACTAATGAAAAACTGTTTTTT
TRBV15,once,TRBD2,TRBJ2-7,CATSRGGLVRGEQYF,TGTGCCACCAGCAGGGGGGGACTAGTGAGGGGCGAGCAGTACTTC
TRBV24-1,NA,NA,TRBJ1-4,CATQSGYRDEKLFF,TGTGCCACCCAATCAGGATACAGGGATGAAAAACTGTTTTTT
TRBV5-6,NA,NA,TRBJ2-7,CASSVGTDYEQYF,TGTGCCAGCAGCGTAGGGACTGACTACGAGCAGTACTTC
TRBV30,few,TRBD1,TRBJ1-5,CAWSLRTQGATEPQHF,TGTGCCTGGAGCCTCCGAACGCAGGGGGCTACGGAGCCCCAGCATTTT
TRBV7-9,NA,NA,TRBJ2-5,CASTPTSFETQYF,TGTGCCAGCACCCCGACTAGTTTCGAGACCCAGTACTTC
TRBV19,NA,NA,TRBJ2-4,CASSIGGGAKNIQYF,TGTGCCAGTAGTATCGGGGGAGGAGCCAAAAACATTCAGTACTTC
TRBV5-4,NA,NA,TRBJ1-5,CASSLAGENQPQHF,TGTGCCAGCAGCTTGGCAGGGGAAAATCAGCCCCAGCATTTT
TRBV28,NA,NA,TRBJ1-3,CASSFVTGRPPGHF,TGTGCCAGCAGTTTTGTGACAGGTCGGCCACCGGGGCATTTT
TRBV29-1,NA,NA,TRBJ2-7,CSVYDSSYEQYF,TGCAGCGTCTACGACAGCTCCTACGAGCAGTACTTC
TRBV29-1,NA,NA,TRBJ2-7,CSVRTTVYEQYF,TGCAGCGTCCGAACGACAGTTTACGAGCAGTACTTC
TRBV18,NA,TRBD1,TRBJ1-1,CASSPIGQAATNTEAFF,TGTGCCAGCTCACCCATAGGACAGGCCGCTACGAACACTGAAGCTTTCTTT
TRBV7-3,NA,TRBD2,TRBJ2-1,CASSLLLAEGYNEQFF,TGTGCCAGCAGCTTGTTACTAGCGGAGGGATACAATGAGCAGTTCTTC
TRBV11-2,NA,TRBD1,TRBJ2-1,CASSSTGTGSNEQFF,TGTGCCAGCAGCTCTACCGGGACAGGGAGCAATGAGCAGTTCTTC
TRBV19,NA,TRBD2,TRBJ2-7,CASRTSGARGEQYF,TGTGCCAGTAGGACTAGCGGGGCCCGGGGGGAGCAGTACTTC
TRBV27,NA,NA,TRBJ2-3,CASSLYRALGTDTQYF,TGTGCCAGCAGTTTGTACAGGGCCCTAGGGACAGATACGCAGTATTTT
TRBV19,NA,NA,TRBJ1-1,CASNDIRKNTEAFF,TGTGCCAGTAACGACATCCGGAAGAACACTGAAGCTTTCTTT
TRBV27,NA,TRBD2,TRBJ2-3,CASLKSGRTDTQYF,TGTGCCAGCCTGAAGAGCGGGAGAACAGATACGCAGTATTTT
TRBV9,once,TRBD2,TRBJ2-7,CASSYRLAGEQYF,TGTGCCAGCAGCTACCGACTAGCGGGAGAGCAGTACTTC
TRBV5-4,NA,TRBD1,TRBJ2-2,CASSLVVVLGTESTGELFF,TGTGCCAGCAGCTTGGTTGTTGTTCTTGGGACAGAGAGCACCGGGGAGCTGTTTTTT
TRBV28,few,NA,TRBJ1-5,CASTPYDRRNQPQHF,TGTGCCAGCACCCCCTACGACAGGCGCAATCAGCCCCAGCATTTT
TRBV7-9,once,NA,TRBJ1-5,CASSLSGVNQPQHF,TGTGCCAGCAGCTTGTCCGGGGTAAATCAGCCCCAGCATTTT
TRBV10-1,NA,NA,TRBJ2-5,CASSESPGRETQYF,TGCGCCAGCAGTGAGAGCCCTGGTCGGGAGACCCAGTACTTC
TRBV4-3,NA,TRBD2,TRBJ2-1,CASSPSLAGESEQFF,TGCGCCAGCAGCCCTTCTCTAGCGGGAGAATCTGAGCAGTTCTTC
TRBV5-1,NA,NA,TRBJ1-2,CASSLAEVNYGYTF,TGCGCCAGCAGTCTGGCGGAGGTTAACTATGGCTACACCTTC
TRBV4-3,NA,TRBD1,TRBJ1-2,CASSRDPQGTDGYTF,TGCGCCAGCAGCCGAGACCCCCAAGGGACAGATGGCTACACCTTC
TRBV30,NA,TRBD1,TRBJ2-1,CAWRGRDRGPNEQFF,TGTGCCTGGAGGGGGAGGGACAGGGGGCCAAATGAGCAGTTCTTC
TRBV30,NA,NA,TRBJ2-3,CAWKRLGKSTDTQYF,TGTGCCTGGAAGCGACTAGGGAAAAGCACAGATACGCAGTATTTT
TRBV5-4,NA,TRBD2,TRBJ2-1,CASSLAGGQGNEQFF,TGTGCCAGCAGCTTGGCGGGAGGGCAAGGCAATGAGCAGTTCTTC
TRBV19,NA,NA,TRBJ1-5,CASSTPSGMSNQPQHF,TGTGCCAGTAGTACGCCATCGGGTATGAGCAATCAGCCCCAGCATTTT
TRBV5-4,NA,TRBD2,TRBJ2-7,CASSLNSGGGTRPYEQYF,TGTGCCAGCAGCTTGAACTCCGGAGGGGGGACTAGACCCTACGAGCAGTACTTC
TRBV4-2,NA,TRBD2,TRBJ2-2,CASSQDLASGWGRGELFF,TGTGCCAGCAGCCAAGATTTGGCTAGCGGATGGGGCAGAGGGGAGCTGTTTTTT
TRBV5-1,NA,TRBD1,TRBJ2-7,CASSLGQGAEEQYF,TGCGCCAGCAGCTTGGGACAGGGGGCAGAAGAGCAGTACTTC
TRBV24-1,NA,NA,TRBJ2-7,CATSELTGTGYEQYF,TGTGCCACCAGTGAACTTACAGGGACCGGTTACGAGCAGTACTTC